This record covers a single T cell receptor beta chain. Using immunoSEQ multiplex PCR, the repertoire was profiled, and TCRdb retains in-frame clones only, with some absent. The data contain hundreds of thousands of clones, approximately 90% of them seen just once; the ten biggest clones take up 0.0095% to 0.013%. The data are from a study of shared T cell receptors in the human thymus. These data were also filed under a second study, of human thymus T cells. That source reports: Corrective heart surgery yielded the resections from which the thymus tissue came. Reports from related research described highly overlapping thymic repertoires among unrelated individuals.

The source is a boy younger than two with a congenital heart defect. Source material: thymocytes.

The DNA of the CDR3 is TGTGCCAGCAGCCCCGACAGGGTTAGCAATCAGCCCCAGCATTTT. Encoded protein: CASSPDRVSNQPQHF. V gene TRBV7-2 combines with J gene TRBJ1-5; 7 nucleotides align to TRBD1. Trimming at V came to 5 bases and at J to 0 bases, leaving 4 bases not matched to a gene. Per the germline V gene, CDR1 is SGHTA and CDR2 is FQGNSA. The CDR3 is made up of 15 amino acids.